This is a list of T cell receptor beta chains from one sample in a study of graft-versus-host responses after intestinal transplantation. TCRdb's copy holds only in-frame clones and misses some; the assay was immunoSEQ multiplex PCR. The table has roughly 15,000 clones, approximately 36% seen once; the top ten hold around 2.3%. Specimen: alloreactive CD8+ T cells from a mixed lymphocyte reaction culture, collected before intestinal transplant. These receptors originate from a human patient who received an intestinal transplant. Both conserved end residues are part of each CDR3. The order of the fields is D gene, clone size, J gene, V gene, CDR3 protein, CDR3 DNA. D genes are given only for firm matches. Clone sizes are given selectively: once, few, many, or a class where the clone is expanded.

. | few | TRBJ2-1 | TRBV6-1 | CASSYLFEQFF | TGTGCCAGCAGTTATTTATTTGAGCAGTTCTTC
. | medium-sized | TRBJ2-7 | TRBV10-3 | CAISDSRSYEQYF | TGTGCCATCAGTGACAGCAGGTCCTACGAGCAGTACTTC
. | few | TRBJ1-2 | TRBV30 | CAWNGYTF | TGTGCCTGGAATGGCTACACCTTC
. | few | TRBJ2-5 | TRBV7-8 | CASSLEGVYLQETQYF | TGTGCCAGCAGCTTAGAAGGTGTTTATCTTCAAGAGACCCAGTACTTC
. | few | TRBJ2-7 | TRBV7-9 | CASSPSGYDEQYF | TGTGCCAGCAGCCCCTCTGGTTACGACGAGCAGTACTTC
. | few | TRBJ2-3 | TRBV13 | CASSLRGVVTDTQYF | TGTGCCAGCAGCTTAAGAGGGGTGGTGACAGATACGCAGTATTTT
. | . | TRBJ2-3 | TRBV7-9 | CASSSLRDSTDTQYF | TGTGCCAGCAGCTCCCTTCGGGACAGCACAGATACGCAGTATTTT
. | . | TRBJ2-1 | TRBV6-1 | CASSGGTGEQFF | TGTGCCAGCAGTGGTGGGACGGGTGAGCAGTTCTTC
TRBD2 | . | TRBJ2-5 | TRBV7-8 | CASSLVRVAGGIEVQYF | TGTGCCAGCAGCTTAGTTAGGGTAGCGGGGGGGATAGAGGTCCAGTACTTC
. | . | TRBJ1-2 | TRBV4-1 | CASSQEPGRNYGYTF | TGCGCCAGCAGCCAAGAACCGGGGCGGAACTATGGCTACACCTTC
. | few | TRBJ2-1 | TRBV7-9 | CASSLARGAYNEQFF | TGTGCCAGCAGCTTAGCGCGCGGGGCCTACAATGAGCAGTTCTTC
TRBD2 | . | TRBJ2-5 | TRBV7-8 | CASSLLAGVRETQYF | TGTGCCAGCAGCTTATTAGCGGGGGTACGGGAGACCCAGTACTTC
TRBD2 | . | TRBJ2-7 | TRBV27 | CASSSGGSYYEQYF | TGTGCCAGCTCCAGCGGGGGGTCTTACTACGAGCAGTACTTC
. | . | TRBJ2-7 | TRBV9 | CASSVSSGSSYEQYF | TGTGCCAGCAGCGTTAGTAGCGGAAGCTCCTACGAGCAGTACTTC
. | . | TRBJ2-2 | TRBV15 | CATQARGASTGELFF | TGTGCCACGCAAGCTAGGGGGGCGAGTACCGGGGAGCTGTTTTTT
. | once | TRBJ2-5 | TRBV9 | CASSTQEGAETQYF | TGTGCCAGCAGCACTCAGGAGGGGGCGGAGACCCAGTACTTC
TRBD1 | . | TRBJ2-7 | TRBV7-9 | CASSQTPGQRYEQYF | TGTGCCAGCAGCCAAACTCCGGGACAGAGATACGAGCAGTACTTC
TRBD2 | . | TRBJ2-3 | TRBV11-3 | CASSPGLAGTTSTDTQYF | TGTGCCAGCAGCCCGGGACTAGCGGGGACTACTAGCACAGATACGCAGTATTTT
. | . | TRBJ1-2 | TRBV7-2 | CASSPGQPLF | TGTGCCAGCAGCCCCGGACAGCCACTCTTC
TRBD2 | . | TRBJ2-1 | TRBV7-9 | CASSLRASGPNNEQFF | TGTGCCAGCAGCCTCCGGGCTAGCGGGCCGAACAATGAGCAGTTCTTC
TRBD1 | . | TRBJ1-2 | TRBV4-1 | CASSQALGQGIGGYTF | TGCGCCAGCAGCCAAGCGTTGGGACAGGGCATAGGAGGCTACACCTTC
TRBD2 | few | TRBJ2-1 | TRBV27 | CASTLTSGNEQFF | TGTGCCAGCACCCTGACTAGCGGGAATGAGCAGTTCTTC
. | few | TRBJ2-1 | TRBV7-6 | CASSRADGGNEQFF | TGTGCCAGCAGCCGGGCTGATGGGGGGAATGAGCAGTTCTTC
. | few | TRBJ2-7 | TRBV6-5 | CASSGDLSSYEQYF | TGTGCCAGCAGTGGGGACTTAAGCTCCTACGAGCAGTACTTC
. | . | TRBJ1-2 | TRBV11-2 | CASSLTGGAVSFGYTF | TGTGCCAGCAGCTTGACGGGTGGGGCGGTGAGCTTCGGCTACACCTTC
. | few | TRBJ1-6 | TRBV10-3 | CAIREGDYNSPLHF | TGTGCCATCCGAGAAGGTGACTATAATTCACCCCTCCACTTT
. | few | TRBJ2-1 | TRBV11-2 | CASSTDSPYNEQFF | TGTGCCAGCAGCACGGACAGTCCCTACAATGAGCAGTTCTTC
. | once | TRBJ2-3 | TRBV15 | CATSSDRPDTQYF | TGTGCCACCAGCAGCGACAGACCAGATACGCAGTATTTT
. | . | TRBJ2-2 | TRBV15 | CATSRDLGNTGELFF | TGTGCCACCAGCAGAGATCTCGGGAACACCGGGGAGCTGTTTTTT
TRBD1 | few | TRBJ2-4 | TRBV6-1 | CASSEGRGGGKNIQYF | TGTGCCAGCAGTGAAGGGAGAGGGGGCGGCAAAAACATTCAGTACTTC
. | few | TRBJ2-7 | TRBV27 | CASREGGHEQYF | TGTGCCAGCAGGGAAGGGGGACACGAGCAGTACTTC
. | . | TRBJ2-1 | TRBV27 | CASSLNGYNEQFF | TGTGCCAGCAGTTTAAATGGGTACAATGAGCAGTTCTTC
. | . | TRBJ2-7 | TRBV15 | CATSISRSYEQYF | TGTGCCACCAGCATATCTAGATCCTACGAGCAGTACTTC
. | . | TRBJ2-7 | TRBV4-1 | CASSQGSEQYF | TGTGCCAGCAGCCAAGGGTCCGAGCAGTACTTC
. | few | TRBJ2-7 | TRBV10-3 | CAISESSAPYEQYF | TGTGCCATCAGTGAGTCCAGTGCGCCCTACGAGCAGTACTTC
TRBD1 | few | TRBJ2-7 | TRBV11-2 | CASSFGTDYEQYF | TGTGCCAGCAGCTTCGGGACAGACTACGAGCAGTACTTC
TRBD1 | few | TRBJ1-5 | TRBV13 | CASSLGQGFNQPQHF | TGTGCCAGCAGCTTAGGACAGGGGTTCAATCAGCCCCAGCATTTT
TRBD1 | . | TRBJ2-7 | TRBV27 | CASSITGTAPYEQYF | TGTGCCAGCAGTATCACCGGGACAGCCCCCTACGAGCAGTACTTC
. | . | TRBJ2-5 | TRBV4-1 | CASSQVVLSTQETQYF | TGCGCCAGCAGCCAAGTGGTTTTGAGTACTCAAGAGACCCAGTACTTC
. | . | TRBJ2-3 | TRBV27 | CASSLFDSDTQYF | TGTGCCAGCAGTCTGTTCGACTCAGATACGCAGTATTTT
TRBD1 | . | TRBJ1-2 | TRBV11-2 | CASSLTGGYGYTF | TGTGCCAGCAGCTTGACAGGGGGCTATGGCTACACCTTC
. | few | TRBJ1-2 | TRBV4-2 | CASSQKKRDIRKTSNYGYTF | TGTGCCAGCAGCCAAAAAAAAAGGGACATCCGAAAAACTTCTAACTATGGCTACACCTTC
. | . | TRBJ2-1 | TRBV7-6 | CASSLQGSSYNEQFF | TGTGCCAGCAGCTTACAGGGGAGCTCCTACAATGAGCAGTTCTTC
. | . | TRBJ2-7 | TRBV9 | CASSPEGRVYEQYF | TGTGCCAGCAGCCCAGAGGGGCGGGTCTACGAGCAGTACTTC
. | . | TRBJ2-2 | TRBV7-8 | CASSFRTFNTGELFF | TGTGCCAGCAGCTTTCGGACCTTCAACACCGGGGAGCTGTTTTTT
. | . | TRBJ1-1 | TRBV5-1 | CASSPLGYTEAFF | TGCGCCAGCAGCCCCCTAGGGTACACTGAAGCTTTCTTT
. | once | TRBJ1-6 | TRBV7-6 | CASSTQGSYNSPLHF | TGTGCCAGCAGCACTCAGGGCTCCTATAATTCACCCCTCCACTTT
. | few | TRBJ2-7 | TRBV19 | CASSPSTVYEQYF | TGTGCCAGTAGCCCTTCGACTGTCTACGAGCAGTACTTC